This is a list of T cell receptor beta chains from one sample in a study of OX40 agonist ivuxolimab in advanced cancers. The data were produced by immunoSEQ multiplex PCR, yet TCRdb's version contains in-frame clones alone and is incomplete. The sample consists of 60,000 to 80,000 clones, roughly 84% of them appearing once. This sample comprised CD4+ or CD8+ T cells sorted from blood, obtained in a trial of the OX40 agonist ivuxolimab. The receptors here all came from an adult with an advanced solid tumor such as melanoma, head and neck, liver or kidney cancer. Both conserved end residues are part of each CDR3. A D gene is named only where the DNA matches it firmly. Where a row states a size, it is once, few, many or the class of an expanded clone; other rows omit it.

d_call clone_size j_call v_call cdr3_nt cdr3_aa
TRBD1 NA TRBJ2-7 TRBV6-5 TGTGCCAGCAGATTTACCGGGACAGGGGTCTACGAGCAGTACTTC CASRFTGTGVYEQYF
NA NA TRBJ1-3 TRBV19 TGTGCCAGTACCCCCAGGGCGGCAGGAAACACCATATATTTT CASTPRAAGNTIYF
NA NA TRBJ1-2 TRBV7-9 TGTGCCAGCAGCCCCTTTGCTAACTATGGCTACACCTTC CASSPFANYGYTF
NA NA TRBJ2-5 TRBV7-7 TGTGCCAGCAGCTCCCAGGGGTACCAAGAGACCCAGTACTTC CASSSQGYQETQYF
NA NA TRBJ1-5 TRBV18 TGTGCCAGCTCACCAGTAGCGGGGGGCGGTCAGCCCCAGCATTTT CASSPVAGGGQPQHF
TRBD1 NA TRBJ2-1 TRBV6-1 TGTGCCAGCAGGGGACAGGCTTACAATGAGCAGTTCTTC CASRGQAYNEQFF
NA NA TRBJ1-3 TRBV4-3 TGCGCCAGCAGCCAAGATGTGGCAGGGGCAGGTGGAAACACCATATATTTT CASSQDVAGAGGNTIYF
NA NA TRBJ2-2 TRBV9 TGTGCCAGCAGCCCTTTGAGGGGGGGCATCACCGGGGAGCTGTTTTTT CASSPLRGGITGELFF
TRBD2 NA TRBJ2-5 TRBV5-5 TGTGCCACCTCCCCAAATGGGGGGGGAGAGACCCAGTACTTC CATSPNGGGETQYF
NA NA TRBJ1-2 TRBV29-1 TGCAGCGTGGCCGGCCTCCGGCAGGGCTACACCTTC CSVAGLRQGYTF
NA NA TRBJ1-1 TRBV28 TGTGCCAGCAGTCGGCTAACTCAAGAAGCTTTCTTT CASSRLTQEAFF
TRBD2 NA TRBJ2-7 TRBV4-2 TGTGCCAGCAGCCAAGCGGGAGGGGGCGAGCAGTACTTC CASSQAGGGEQYF
TRBD1 NA TRBJ1-4 TRBV15 TGTGCCACCAGCAGGACAGGGGGCGAGGGAAAACTGTTTTTT CATSRTGGEGKLFF
TRBD2 NA TRBJ2-5 TRBV7-2 TGTGCCAGCAGCTTAATAATAGCGGGGGGGCCGGAGACCCAGTACTTC CASSLIIAGGPETQYF
NA few TRBJ2-5 TRBV19 TGTGCCAGTAGCGCAGGCAGGGAGGCAGAGACCCAGTACTTC CASSAGREAETQYF
NA NA TRBJ1-3 TRBV6-1 TGTGCCAGCAGTGCGGTCGGCGCCTTCTCTGGAAACACCATATATTTT CASSAVGAFSGNTIYF
NA NA TRBJ1-1 TRBV7-2 TGTGCCAGCACCCTAGAAATGAACACTGAAGCTTTCTTT CASTLEMNTEAFF
TRBD1 once TRBJ1-3 TRBV5-4 TGTGCCAGCCGGGACAGCTCTGGAAACACCATATATTTT CASRDSSGNTIYF
TRBD2 many TRBJ2-3 TRBV27 TGTGCCAGCAGTCTAGGACTAGCGGGAGTAGATACGCAGTATTTT CASSLGLAGVDTQYF
NA NA TRBJ1-5 TRBV29-1 TGCAGCGTTGTGGTCAGTAGCAATCAGCCCCAGCATTTT CSVVVSSNQPQHF
NA once TRBJ1-5 TRBV29-1 TGCAGCGTTGAAGGTGGGGACGGCCCCCAGCATTTT CSVEGGDGPQHF
NA NA TRBJ1-1 TRBV9 TGTGCCAGCAGCGTAATCCTGAACACTGAAGCTTTCTTT CASSVILNTEAFF
NA NA TRBJ2-2 TRBV5-4 TGTGCCAGCAGCTTGGTAGGGTCCGGGGAGCTGTTTTTT CASSLVGSGELFF
NA NA TRBJ1-2 TRBV6-5 TGTGCCAGCAGGAACAGGGACAACTATGGCTACACCTTC CASRNRDNYGYTF
TRBD1 NA TRBJ1-4 TRBV15 TGTGCCACCAGCAGAGGACAGGGTACAAATGAAAAACTGTTTTTT CATSRGQGTNEKLFF
NA NA TRBJ2-3 TRBV5-4 TGTGCCAGCAGCTTTAGGGCGGGACCTGGCACAGATACGCAGTATTTT CASSFRAGPGTDTQYF
TRBD1 NA TRBJ2-7 TRBV14 TGTGCCAGCAGCCAAGGAGGACAGGGGACTTACGAGCAGTACTTC CASSQGGQGTYEQYF
NA NA TRBJ2-7 TRBV4-1 TGCGCCAGCAGCCAAGATCGGGTCTATAGGGGATCCTACGAGCAGTACTTC CASSQDRVYRGSYEQYF
NA few TRBJ1-6 TRBV6-1 TGTGCCAGCAGTGAAGGGGGAGGGTCACCCCTCCACTTT CASSEGGGSPLHF
NA NA TRBJ2-7 TRBV5-5 TGTGCCAGCAGCGCAGGCCTACTGGGATACGAGCAGTACTTC CASSAGLLGYEQYF
NA NA TRBJ2-1 TRBV4-2 TGTGCCAGCAACCTAGCTAACAATGAGCAGTTCTTC CASNLANNEQFF
NA NA TRBJ2-1 TRBV5-4 TGTGCCAGCAGCTTGATCCCGGGCGATGAGCAGTTCTTC CASSLIPGDEQFF
TRBD1 NA TRBJ1-2 TRBV2 TGTGCCAGCAGTCGGGACAGCTACTATGGCTACACCTTC CASSRDSYYGYTF
TRBD1 NA TRBJ1-2 TRBV5-1 TGCGCCAGCAGCTTGGAACCGACAGGGGGCAAAGGCTACACCTTC CASSLEPTGGKGYTF
NA NA TRBJ2-7 TRBV4-3 TGCGCCAGCAGCCAAGCGCATTCTGGGGTTGAGCAGTACTTC CASSQAHSGVEQYF
TRBD1 NA TRBJ1-1 TRBV18 TGTGCCAGCTCACCCAGGACAGGGCGACCCCCCACTGAAGCTTTCTTT CASSPRTGRPPTEAFF
NA NA TRBJ2-7 TRBV7-2 TGTGCCAGCAGCTTAGTAACAGGGCGCTCCTACGAGCAGTACTTC CASSLVTGRSYEQYF
TRBD1 NA TRBJ1-1 TRBV5-1 TGCGCCAGCAGCCCGCGCGGGGACAGGAACACTGAAGCTTTCTTT CASSPRGDRNTEAFF
TRBD1 few TRBJ1-2 TRBV6-6 TGTGCCAGCAGTGGGGACAGAACCTATGGCTACACCTTC CASSGDRTYGYTF
NA NA TRBJ2-2 TRBV6-1 TGTGCCAGCAGGGGGGTCACGAACACCGGGGAGCTGTTTTTT CASRGVTNTGELFF
NA NA TRBJ1-4 TRBV15 TGTGCCACCAGCAGATCTGGGGGGCAGGGAATAGAAAAACTGTTTTTT CATSRSGGQGIEKLFF